This is a list of T cell receptor beta chains from one sample in a study of T cell responses to AZD1222 COVID-19 vaccine. The repertoire was sequenced with immunoSEQ multiplex PCR; TCRdb's copy has only in-frame clones and lacks some. The data contain tens of thousands of clones, 80% to 90% of them singletons. The specimen comprised peripheral blood, sampled 28 days after the second AZD1222 dose. Receptors originate from an adult who received the AZD1222 COVID-19 vaccine. Both conserved end residues are part of each CDR3. The order of the fields is V gene, clone size, CDR3 length, CDR3 protein. A row's size may be missing; if present it is once, few, many or a size class.

V: TRBV2
size: .
length: 14
CDR3: CASAPNRVNTEAFF

V: TRBV25-1
size: .
length: 14
CDR3: CASQTSVEAGELFF

V: TRBV6-2/TRBV6-3
size: .
length: 13
CDR3: CASSQSGEGSYTF

V: TRBV5-1
size: .
length: 14
CDR3: CASSPEASGNTIYF

V: TRBV5-1
size: few
length: 14
CDR3: CASSFRGTTYGYTF

V: TRBV19
size: once
length: 17
CDR3: CASSIDSAGSYYNEQFF

V: TRBV9
size: .
length: 14
CDR3: CASSTSLAKNIQYF

V: TRBV6-1
size: .
length: 15
CDR3: CASSERGGDIYGYTF

V: TRBV5-1
size: .
length: 17
CDR3: CASSPGPGLRPGDEQFF

V: TRBV5-4
size: .
length: 14
CDR3: CASSSTRTTGELFF

V: TRBV19
size: .
length: 14
CDR3: CASRDRGENTEAFF

V: TRBV18
size: .
length: 15
CDR3: CASSISTGGEYGYTF

V: TRBV5-1
size: .
length: 14
CDR3: CASLEGPGRETQYF

V: TRBV11-2
size: .
length: 13
CDR3: CASSLGQGTEAFF

V: TRBV28
size: .
length: 16
CDR3: CASSLRLFIRGYGYTF

V: TRBV5-1
size: .
length: 17
CDR3: CASSPRGRGQGEDTQYF

V: TRBV6-6
size: .
length: 14
CDR3: CASSLGGGDNEQFF

V: TRBV6-2/TRBV6-3
size: .
length: 15
CDR3: CASSYSAGPTNGYTF

V: TRBV5-1
size: .
length: 17
CDR3: CASSLAIVGQGSSPLHF

V: TRBV5-5
size: .
length: 15
CDR3: CASSLGPSSPSGYTF

V: TRBV2
size: .
length: 12
CDR3: CASTEVLHTQYF

V: TRBV7-9
size: .
length: 15
CDR3: CASNGDGLRNQPQHF

V: TRBV6-2/TRBV6-3
size: .
length: 14
CDR3: CASSPPVNTGELFF

V: TRBV10-3
size: .
length: 14
CDR3: CAISEATGGSPQHF

V: TRBV14
size: once
length: 13
CDR3: CASSQGAKGEQFF

V: TRBV15
size: .
length: 13
CDR3: CATSSTGVHGYTF

V: TRBV19
size: .
length: 17
CDR3: CASSIGSLGVGNYGYTF

V: TRBV27
size: .
length: 13
CDR3: CASSLGGGQPQHF

V: TRBV18
size: .
length: 14
CDR3: CASSPNGDQETQYF

V: TRBV10-2
size: .
length: 14
CDR3: CASSESGGADTQYF

V: TRBV28
size: few
length: 13
CDR3: CASTPGQPREEYF

V: TRBV6-5
size: .
length: 14
CDR3: CASRFTEMNTEAFF

V: TRBV7-9
size: .
length: 16
CDR3: CASSLSPITSGNTIYF

V: TRBV5-1
size: few
length: 15
CDR3: CASSTGQGGYNEQFF

V: TRBV13
size: .
length: 15
CDR3: CASSHGTSGYNEQFF

V: TRBV12-5
size: .
length: 14
CDR3: CASGLTPQETEAFF

V: TRBV5-1
size: .
length: 16
CDR3: CASSPGTSSTYNKQFF

V: TRBV7-9
size: .
length: 13
CDR3: CASSSLDSYGYTF

V: TRBV27
size: .
length: 14
CDR3: CASSLVVSNQPQHF

V: TRBV7-2
size: .
length: 13
CDR3: CASSSAGLGGYTF

V: TRBV6-5
size: .
length: 14
CDR3: CASREGVRGQPQHF

V: TRBV7-6
size: .
length: 13
CDR3: CASSARTGAEAFF

V: TRBV6-5
size: .
length: 15
CDR3: CATVRGSPAYNEQFF

V: TRBV21-1
size: .
length: 12
CDR3: CASSKFRQGLVF

V: TRBV18
size: .
length: 10
CDR3: CASSADTQYF

V: TRBV6-5
size: .
length: 14
CDR3: CASSYRNRGNTIYF

V: TRBV6-5
size: .
length: 12
CDR3: CATGQWAYEQYF

V: TRBV7-9
size: .
length: 14
CDR3: CASSPSWGWTEAFF

V: TRBV14
size: .
length: 12
CDR3: CASSPTSGGAFF

V: TRBV7-9
size: few
length: 17
CDR3: CASSKKGGTGGSQPQHF

V: TRBV21-1
size: .
length: 15
CDR3: CASSVGTRNPYEQYF

V: TRBV29-1
size: .
length: 12
CDR3: CSVTASVAEQFF

V: TRBV5-1
size: once
length: 14
CDR3: CASSVTGYREKLFF

V: TRBV6-5
size: once
length: 13
CDR3: CASAGRRNYGYTF

V: TRBV6-6
size: .
length: 15
CDR3: CASRPSQAQNYGYTF

V: TRBV18
size: .
length: 13
CDR3: CASSPSYNSPLHF

V: TRBV9
size: .
length: 14
CDR3: CASSEGGYQETQYF

V: TRBV25-1
size: many
length: 13
CDR3: CASSEQDVDEQFF